The next 10 T cell receptor beta chains were all read from a single sample in a study of blood T cell repertoires in COVID-19. Clones were read by immunoSEQ multiplex PCR, and TCRdb kept only the in-frame ones, dropping some. Among around 130,000 clones listed, roughly three quarters were seen once. The sequencing input was peripheral blood. The receptors shown here come from a man older than 75 with acute or convalescent COVID-19.

This sequence joins TRBV9 and TRBJ1-5; D is unresolved. This CDR3 region has 17 residues. V was cut by 4 bases and J by 0 bases, with 17 bases left in between. CDR1 and CDR2 (germline): SGDLS, YYNGEE. CDR3 loop: CASSPPTSSSSNQPQHF. The CDR3 nucleotides read TGTGCCAGCAGCCCCCCGACATCTTCTTCTAGCAATCAGCCCCAGCATTTT. Based on the CDR3 plus reference TRBV9 and TRBJ1-5, the full variable domain is DSGVTQTPKHLITATGQRVTLRCSPRSGDLSVYWYQQSLDQGLQFLIQYYNGEERAKGNILERFSAQQFPDLHSELNLSSLELGDSALYFCASSPPTSSSSNQPQHFGDGTRLSIL.

V gene TRBV5-1 combines with J gene TRBJ2-1; 7 bases align to TRBD1. This CDR3 comprises 15 residues. Germline-derived CDR1 and CDR2 are SGHRS and YFSETQ. The V gene end was trimmed by 6 bases and the J gene end by 9 bases; junction bases not matched to a gene: 15. The CDR3 nucleotides read TGCGCCAGCACAAGGACCGGCACAGGGGCGGTTGAGCAGTTCTTC. Its protein is CASTRTGTGAVEQFF.

The rearrangement joins TRBV15 to TRBJ2-3; a weak D match, TRBD2 (5 bases). The germline V and J ends were trimmed by 5 bases and 8 bases, with 11 bases remaining between them. CDR1 and CDR2 from the germline V gene are LNHNV and YYDKDF (reference sequence). The CDR3 is 12 residues long. The CDR3 loop reads CATSPHRGTQYF. CDR3 sequence (DNA): TGTGCCACCAGCCCACATCGGGGTACGCAGTATTTT.

The gene calls are TRBV5-4 and TRBJ1-2, with TRBD1 as a possible D gene (6 bases). CDR1 is SGHNT and CDR2 is YYREEE in the germline V gene (reference sequence). V lost 4 bases to trimming and J lost 4 bases, with 11 bases between them. The CDR3 sequence is 13 residues long. The CDR3 loop reads CASSPVGAYGYTF. Written as DNA, the CDR3 is TGTGCCAGCAGCCCGGTGGGGGCCTATGGCTACACCTTC.

The J gene is TRBJ2-3, the V gene TRBV6-1; TRBD2 aligns across 9 bases. The CDR3 length is 17 residues. After removal of 4 bases from V and 4 bases from J, the junction contained 12 bases not matched to a gene. Germline assignment: CDR1 MNHNS and CDR2 SASEGT. CDR3 nucleotide sequence: TGTGCCAGCAGTGCCGGTTTGCTAGCGGGGATATCAGATACGCAGTATTTT. Amino acids: CASSAGLLAGISDTQYF.

The CDR3 reads CASSRDTGPGPQHF. For the CDR3, the DNA is TGTGCCAGCAGCCGGGATACAGGCCCCGGGCCCCAGCATTTT. This chain joins TRBV3-1 (or the pseudogene TRBV3-2) and TRBJ1-5; TRBD1 might be the D (5 bases). V lost 4 bases and J lost 9, with 16 bases in between. This CDR3 is 14 amino acids long. From germline, CDR1 is LGHDT and CDR2 YNNKEL (reference sequence).

J is TRBJ2-2 and V is TRBV3-1 (or the pseudogene TRBV3-2), with D hard to call. V lost 4 bases to trimming and J lost 1 base, with 7 bases between them. Germline lookup yields CDR1 LGHDT and CDR2 YNNKEL (reference sequence). This CDR3 is built from 14 residues. The CDR3 nucleotides read TGTGCCAGCAGCCTTAGAGGGAACACCGGGGAGCTGTTTTTT. This sequence encodes CASSLRGNTGELFF.

The CDR3 nucleotides are TGTGCCAGCAGCTTGCTTCAGGGGGTGATAAACAATGAGCAGTTCTTC. Translation: CASSLLQGVINNEQFF. The gene calls are TRBV5-6 and TRBJ2-1, with TRBD1 identical over 7 bases. The CDR3 consists of 16 residues. The J segment lost 5 bases and the V segment lost 1 base, leaving 9 bases of the junction unmatched. Germline-derived CDR1 and CDR2 are SGHDT and YYEEEE.

The rearrangement links TRBV5-1 to TRBJ1-3; the D gene is possibly TRBD1 (6 bases). The CDR3 runs 16 residues. Germline CDR1 is SGHRS and CDR2 is YFSETQ. The V and J ends lost 4 bases and 2 bases respectively, with 16 bases between them. CDR3 sequence reads: CASSRQGTRTGNTIYF. The CDR3 DNA follows: TGCGCCAGCAGCCGGCAGGGGACCAGGACTGGAAACACCATATATTTT.

This sequence joins TRBV6-1 and TRBJ2-2; D possibly corresponds to TRBD2 (6 bases). The CDR3 has 15 residues. Per germline, CDR1 MNHNS and CDR2 SASEGT. Trimming shortened V by 3 bases and J by 5 bases, and 13 bases separated the two germline ends. DNA of the CDR3: TGTGCCAGCAGTGAGGGTTCCCGGGGGACCGGGGAGCTGTTTTTT. It yields the protein CASSEGSRGTGELFF.